This record covers a single T cell receptor (beta chain). Its antigen is as yet unknown. The CDR3 length is 14 residues. J lost 7 bases, V lost 1 base, and 4 bases had no gene match. Germline V gives CDR1 LGHDT, CDR2 YNNKEL (reference sequence). The data were obtained in a study of blood T cells in healthy people across ages. The study's findings and limits: Roughly linear age-related decline in beta diversity appeared, significant by age approximately 40. One million T cells yielded diversity estimates that were considered underestimates. Aged donors had fewer naive CD4+ cells and lower diversity than long-lived donors.

A second 7 to 11 cycle PCR used barcoded and J-beta primers. Samples each returned at least 3 million CDR3-containing paired-end reads. TCRdb re-derived calls from the 5' RACE reads in MiXCR, one entry per CDR3 protein. The sample holds hundreds of thousands of distinct CDR3 sequences, 29% seen once. This chain joins TRBV3-1 and TRBJ1-5, with 7 bases identical to TRBD1. Sequenced input: blood. The TCR sequence derives from an elderly woman in good health. The CDR3 spells CASSQAHRGQPQHF. CDR3 in DNA: TGTGCCAGCAGCCAAGCTCACAGGGGACAGCCCCAGCATTTT.